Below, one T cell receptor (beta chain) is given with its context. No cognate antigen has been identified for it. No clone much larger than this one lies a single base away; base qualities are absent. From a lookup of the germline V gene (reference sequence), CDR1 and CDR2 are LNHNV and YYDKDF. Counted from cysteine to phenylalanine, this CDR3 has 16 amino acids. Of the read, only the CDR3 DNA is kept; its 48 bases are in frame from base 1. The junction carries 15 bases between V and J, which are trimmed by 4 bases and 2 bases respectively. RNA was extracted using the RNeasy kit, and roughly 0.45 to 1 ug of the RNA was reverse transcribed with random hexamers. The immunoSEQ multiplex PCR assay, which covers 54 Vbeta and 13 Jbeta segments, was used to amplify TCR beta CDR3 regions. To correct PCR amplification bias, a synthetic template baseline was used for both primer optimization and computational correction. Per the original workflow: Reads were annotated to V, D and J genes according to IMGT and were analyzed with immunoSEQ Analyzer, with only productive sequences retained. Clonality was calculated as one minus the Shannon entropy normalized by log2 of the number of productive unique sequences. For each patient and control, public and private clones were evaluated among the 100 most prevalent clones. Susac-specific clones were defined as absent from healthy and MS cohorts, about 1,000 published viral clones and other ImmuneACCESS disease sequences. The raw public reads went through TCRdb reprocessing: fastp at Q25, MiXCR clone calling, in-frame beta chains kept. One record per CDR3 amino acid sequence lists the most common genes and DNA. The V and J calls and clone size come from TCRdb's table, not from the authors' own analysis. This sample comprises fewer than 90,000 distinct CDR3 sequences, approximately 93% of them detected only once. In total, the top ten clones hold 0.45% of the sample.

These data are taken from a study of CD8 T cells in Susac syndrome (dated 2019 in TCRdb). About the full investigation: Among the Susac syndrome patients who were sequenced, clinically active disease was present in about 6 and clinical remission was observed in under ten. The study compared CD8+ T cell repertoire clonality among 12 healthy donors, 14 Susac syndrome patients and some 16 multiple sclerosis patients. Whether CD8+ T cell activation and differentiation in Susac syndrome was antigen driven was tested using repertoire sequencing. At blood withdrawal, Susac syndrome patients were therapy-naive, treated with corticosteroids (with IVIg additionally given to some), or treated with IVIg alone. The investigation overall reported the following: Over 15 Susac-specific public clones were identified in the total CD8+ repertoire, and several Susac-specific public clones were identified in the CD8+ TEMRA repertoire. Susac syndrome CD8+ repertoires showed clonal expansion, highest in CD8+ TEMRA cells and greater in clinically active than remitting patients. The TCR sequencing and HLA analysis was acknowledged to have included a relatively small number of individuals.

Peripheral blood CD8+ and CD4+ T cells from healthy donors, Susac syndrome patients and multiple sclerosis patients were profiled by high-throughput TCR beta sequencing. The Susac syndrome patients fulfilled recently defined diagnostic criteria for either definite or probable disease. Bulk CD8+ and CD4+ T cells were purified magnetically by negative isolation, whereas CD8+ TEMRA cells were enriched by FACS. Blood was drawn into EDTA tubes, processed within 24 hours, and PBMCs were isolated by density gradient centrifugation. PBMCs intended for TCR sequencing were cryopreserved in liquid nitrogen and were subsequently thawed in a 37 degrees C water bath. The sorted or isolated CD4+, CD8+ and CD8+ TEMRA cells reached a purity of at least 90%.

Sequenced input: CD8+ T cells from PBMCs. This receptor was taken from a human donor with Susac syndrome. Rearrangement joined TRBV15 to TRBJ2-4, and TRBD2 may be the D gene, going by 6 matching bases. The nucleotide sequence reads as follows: TGTGCCACCAGCACTAATCCCCGGGGGACCAAAAACATTCAGTACTTC. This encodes CATSTNPRGTKNIQYF.